The rows below give T cell receptor beta chains drawn from one sample of a study of monozygotic twins with inflammatory bowel disease. Each CDR3 protein gets one entry in TCRdb, which reprocessed the 5' RACE reads and gives no DNA. This sample carries just over 300,000 distinct CDR3 sequences, with roughly 5.2% going to the ten biggest clones. Material: blood. These TCRs come from a human donor with ulcerative colitis or Crohn's disease, or a healthy co-twin of an affected twin (not recorded which). The CDR3 runs from the conserved cysteine through the conserved F or W.

j_call v_call cdr3_aa
TRBJ2-7 TRBV29-1 CSVESKPSYEQYF
TRBJ2-3 TRBV11-1 CASSTRDRDTDTQYF
TRBJ2-3 TRBV7-2 CASKSGGPDTQYF
TRBJ2-5 TRBV6-2/TRBV6-3 CASSEGDSRETQYF
TRBJ2-3 TRBV12-3/TRBV12-4 CASSLAGRVDTQYF
TRBJ1-5 TRBV21-1 CASSKGRTGGGNQPQHF
TRBJ2-6 TRBV20-1 CSADRGFGANVLTF
TRBJ2-5 TRBV7-2 CASSLYQTQYF
TRBJ2-2 TRBV5-5 CASSGGTYGELFF
TRBJ2-3 TRBV5-1 CASSGSTSGGGRDTQYF
TRBJ2-7 TRBV28 CASSLPEGQFSYEQYF
TRBJ2-5 TRBV5-4 CASRPTGFGVETQYF
TRBJ1-5 TRBV7-2 CASRKGGGDPSNQPQHF
TRBJ2-3 TRBV7-2 CASSRATGFTDTQYF
TRBJ2-1 TRBV24-1 CATSDPTGTSGTYNEQFF
TRBJ1-2 TRBV5-1 CASSHRTGYGYTF
TRBJ1-5 TRBV19 CASSTTGGISNQPQHF
TRBJ2-7 TRBV19 CASSRTGPSYEQYF
TRBJ2-3 TRBV6-6 CASNSPPPDTQYF
TRBJ2-2 TRBV12-5 CASTDGTGELFF
TRBJ2-5 TRBV20-1 CSARDGGSWRETQYF
TRBJ2-6 TRBV12-3/TRBV12-4 CASSFGVRGANVLTF
TRBJ1-5 TRBV18 CASSPDTAQPQHF
TRBJ1-6 TRBV6-1 CASSIRTGSTPLHF
TRBJ2-7 TRBV5-5 CASSFGTLFYEQYF
TRBJ2-7 TRBV20-1 CSARDLLISYEQYF
TRBJ1-1 TRBV12-3/TRBV12-4 CASRNTGANTEAFF
TRBJ2-5 TRBV10-3 CAISESNQETQYF
TRBJ2-2 TRBV3-1 CASSQAGELFF
TRBJ2-1 TRBV7-8 CASSKFGLAGRGGNEQFF
TRBJ2-3 TRBV5-1 CASSFRTGRDTQYF
TRBJ2-7 TRBV5-1 CASSFPGTATYEQYF
TRBJ1-4 TRBV5-1 CASSPDAFEHRRLFF
TRBJ2-3 TRBV6-5 CASSYLQHSTDTQYF
TRBJ1-2 TRBV5-1 CASSTPGGDGYTF
TRBJ1-5 TRBV5-1 CASRETGTGNQPQHF
TRBJ2-7 TRBV27 CASSKTRTAKLGEQYF
TRBJ2-2 TRBV10-2 CASSETATGELFF
TRBJ1-2 TRBV29-1 CSAMSTEEFGYTF
TRBJ2-7 TRBV4-3 CASSQDWKGAEQYF
TRBJ2-2 TRBV5-6 CASSSRAGGSTGELFF
TRBJ1-5 TRBV19 CASSFTGQRNQPQHF
TRBJ2-7 TRBV4-2 CASSPEGGYYEQYF
TRBJ1-4 TRBV12-3/TRBV12-4 CASSSTGTTNEKLFF
TRBJ2-7 TRBV5-1 CASSYIRGSYEQYF
TRBJ2-7 TRBV28 CASSTTAYEQYF
TRBJ1-6 TRBV12-3/TRBV12-4 CASTLRTVTNSPLHF
TRBJ2-1 TRBV6-5 CASTPGLAAYNEQFF
TRBJ2-3 TRBV7-2 CASSTQGLAGGDTQYF
TRBJ2-1 TRBV15 CATSRDQGGNEQFF
TRBJ2-3 TRBV29-1 CSVLTSTKYTDTQYF
TRBJ2-6 TRBV20-1 CSARDGGIGANVLTF
TRBJ1-6 TRBV7-2 CASSLEWGEISPLHF
TRBJ2-1 TRBV7-2 CASSLGLALNEQFF